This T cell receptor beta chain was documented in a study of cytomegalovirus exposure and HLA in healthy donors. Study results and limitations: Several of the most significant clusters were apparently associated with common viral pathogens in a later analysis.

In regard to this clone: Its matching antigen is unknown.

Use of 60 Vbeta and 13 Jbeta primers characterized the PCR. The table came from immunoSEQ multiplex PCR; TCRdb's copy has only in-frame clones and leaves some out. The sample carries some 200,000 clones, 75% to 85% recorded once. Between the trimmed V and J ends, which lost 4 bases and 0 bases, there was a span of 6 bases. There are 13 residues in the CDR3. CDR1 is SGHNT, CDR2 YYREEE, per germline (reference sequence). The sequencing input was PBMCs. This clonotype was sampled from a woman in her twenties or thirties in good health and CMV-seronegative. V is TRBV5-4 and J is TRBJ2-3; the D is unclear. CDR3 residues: CASSRTSTDTQYF. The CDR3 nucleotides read TGTGCCAGCAGCCGCACTAGCACAGATACGCAGTATTTT.